This TCR beta chain was sequenced in a study of T cells in tumors after PD-1 blockade. In the study overall: Prior checkpoint blockade, systemic immunosuppressant use, or anti-cancer therapy within 4 weeks excluded patients. Patients received pembrolizumab 200 mg every 3 weeks or cemiplimab 350 mg every 2 weeks. During anti-PD-1 treatment, some patients continued daily vismodegib 150 mg.

Some clones are missing from TCRdb's copy, which holds only in-frame ones; the method was immunoSEQ multiplex PCR. The sample consists of 54,000 or so clones, about 82% of them appearing once. Template: tumor biopsy or peripheral blood genomic DNA, roughly 616-6,500 ng per sample. The germline gives CDR1 LNHDA, CDR2 SQIVND (reference sequence). CDR3 length: 14 amino acids. V shed 5 bases and J shed 5 bases, with 15 bases lying between them. The chain is built from TRBV19 and TRBJ2-5; D gene ambiguous. The input for sequencing was PBMCs, taken before anti-PD-1 treatment. The sequence was obtained from a human donor with basal cell carcinoma. This CDR3 reads CASSAQALRETQYF. The CDR3 DNA sequence: TGTGCCAGTAGTGCCCAAGCCCTAAGGGAGACCCAGTACTTC.